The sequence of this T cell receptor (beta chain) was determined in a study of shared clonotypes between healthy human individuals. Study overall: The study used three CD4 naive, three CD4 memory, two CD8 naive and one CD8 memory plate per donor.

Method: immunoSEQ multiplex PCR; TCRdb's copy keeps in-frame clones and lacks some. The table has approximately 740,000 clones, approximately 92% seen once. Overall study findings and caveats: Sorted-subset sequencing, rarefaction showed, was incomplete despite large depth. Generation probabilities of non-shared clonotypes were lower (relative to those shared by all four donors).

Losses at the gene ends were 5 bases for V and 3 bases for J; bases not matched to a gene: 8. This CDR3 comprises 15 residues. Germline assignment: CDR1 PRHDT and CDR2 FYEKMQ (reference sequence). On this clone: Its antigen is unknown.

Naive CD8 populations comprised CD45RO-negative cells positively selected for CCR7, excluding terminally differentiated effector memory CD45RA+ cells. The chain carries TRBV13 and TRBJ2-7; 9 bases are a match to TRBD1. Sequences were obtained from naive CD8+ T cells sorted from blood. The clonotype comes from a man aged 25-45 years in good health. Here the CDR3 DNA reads TGTGCCAGCAGCCCCGGGGGACAGGGAATCTACGAGCAGTACTTC. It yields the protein CASSPGGQGIYEQYF.